This T cell receptor beta chain was captured in a study of shared clonotypes between healthy human individuals. Points from the study as a whole: Richness estimates generally favored naive over memory subsets. In contrast to clonotypes shared by all four donors, non-shared clonotypes had lower generation probabilities.

Details on this clone: Its antigen is not known.

Terminally differentiated effector memory CD45RA+ cells were excluded from the naive CD8 cells, which were CD45RO-negative and positively selected for CCR7. The assay was immunoSEQ multiplex PCR, and TCRdb's table has in-frame clones only and misses some. The sample shows roughly 2,000,000 clones, about 95% of them seen only once. This CDR3 contains 15 residues. Trimming stripped 1 base from V and 6 bases from J, with 14 bases between. Germline V CDR1 and CDR2: SGHVS, FQNEAQ. Sequenced: naive CD8+ T cells sorted from blood. The chain carries TRBV7-8 and TRBJ2-3, with a tentative D call TRBD1 (5 bases). The source is a man aged 18 to 29 in good health. Here the CDR3 DNA reads TGTGCCAGCAGCTTAGAAGCAGGGCTGCTCGATACGCAGTATTTT. It specifies CASSLEAGLLDTQYF.